What follows are 16 T cell receptor beta chains derived from one specimen sequenced in a study of brain T cells in children with intractable seizures. The repertoire was sequenced with immunoSEQ multiplex PCR; TCRdb's copy has only in-frame clones and lacks some. This table has 340,000 or so clones, roughly 92% appearing once. Time point reported: blood from clinic visit 5 months post-surgery; TSC patient then seizure free. Sample: peripheral blood, taken roughly 5 months after surgery. Every receptor here comes from a boy younger than two with tuberous sclerosis and intractable seizures.

This sequence joins TRBV30 and TRBJ1-2; D remains unclear. Trimming shortened V by 0 bases and J by 4 bases, and 12 bases separated the two germline ends. Per germline, CDR1 GTSNPN and CDR2 SVGIG (reference sequence). The CDR3 is 14 residues long. CDR3 region: CAWSVYMAAYGYTF. The CDR3 nucleotides read TGTGCCTGGAGTGTATACATGGCAGCCTATGGCTACACCTTC.

V and J are TRBV7-9 and TRBJ1-1; D uncertain. This CDR3 region has 13 residues. The V gene lost 5 bases and the J gene lost 8 bases, with 15 bases spanning the gap. Per germline, CDR1 SEHNR and CDR2 FQNEAQ (reference sequence). The CDR3 loop reads CASSPKAQVEAFF. The CDR3 DNA sequence: TGTGCCAGCAGCCCTAAGGCCCAGGTAGAAGCTTTCTTT. The full variable domain, completed using reference TRBV7-9 and TRBJ1-1, is DTGVSQNPRHKITKRGQNVTFRCDPISEHNRLYWYRQTLGQGPEFLTYFQNEAQLEKSRLLSDRFSAERPKGSFSTLEIQRTEQGDSAMYLCASSPKAQVEAFFGQGTRLTVV.

V gene TRBV7-9 combines with J gene TRBJ1-4; D uncertain. The V and J ends lost 1 base and 6 bases respectively, with 3 bases between them. The germline V gene has CDR1 SEHNR and CDR2 FQNEAQ (reference sequence). The length of the CDR3 is 12 residues. The chain's CDR3 is CASSLGDEKLFF. The CDR3 DNA is TGTGCCAGCAGCTTAGGGGATGAAAAACTGTTTTTT.

This clone was counted a single time. V is TRBV6-1 and J is TRBJ1-6; D possibly corresponds to TRBD1 (6 bases). Germline V gives CDR1 MNHNS, CDR2 SASEGT. This CDR3 is built from 15 residues. Trimming removed 2 bases at V and 8 bases at J, with 13 bases between. CDR3 protein: CASSEWGRGDSPLHF. CDR3 in DNA: TGTGCCAGCAGTGAATGGGGCAGGGGAGATTCACCCCTCCACTTT.

This rearrangement joins TRBV18 to TRBJ1-1; 7 bases are shared with TRBD1. V shed 1 base, J shed 2 bases, and the junction held 4 bases outside the gene matches. This CDR3 region has 15 residues. Per germline, CDR1 KGHSH and CDR2 LQKENI. CDR3: CASSPRRQGNTEAFF. DNA for the CDR3: TGTGCCAGCTCACCACGCCGACAGGGTAACACTGAAGCTTTCTTT.

This clone was seen just once. The J gene is TRBJ1-5, the V gene TRBV6-2 or TRBV6-3; D is ambiguous. Germline assignment: CDR1 MNHEY and CDR2 SVGEGT. CDR3 length: 12 residues. V was clipped by 3 bases and J by 5 bases, with 5 bases between them. The DNA of the CDR3 is TGTGCCAGCAGTTATGGGGATCAGCCCCAGCATTTT. This codes for CASSYGDQPQHF.

This clone appeared a single time. The rearrangement links TRBV7-8 to TRBJ2-2; perhaps TRBD2 as D (7 bases). Germline V gives CDR1 SGHVS, CDR2 FQNEAQ. The CDR3 runs 17 residues. The V gene lost 5 bases and the J gene lost 5 bases, with 21 bases spanning the gap. CDR3 protein: CASSRTDWTRGTGELFF. Written as DNA, the CDR3 is TGTGCCAGCAGCCGCACAGACTGGACTAGGGGGACCGGGGAGCTGTTTTTT.

This sequence joins TRBV2 and TRBJ1-2; tentative D call: TRBD1 (6 bases). The CDR3 is 14 amino acids. Trimming took off 3 bases at V and 5 bases at J, with 13 bases between the two ends. Germline V gene sequence: CDR1 SNHLY, CDR2 FYNNEI. The CDR3 DNA reads as TGTGCCAGCAGTGACCCAGGGGCACGATATGGCTACACCTTC. Protein sequence: CASSDPGARYGYTF.

The chain recombines TRBV13 with TRBJ2-3, with 8 bases that match TRBD1. The junction had 6 bases not matched to a gene; V was cut back by 5 bases and J by 8 bases. There are 13 residues in the CDR3. The germline CDR1 and CDR2 sequences are PRHDT and FYEKMQ (reference sequence). The DNA of the CDR3 is TGTGCCAGCAGCCTACAGGGGGTTGGTACGCAGTATTTT. Its translation: CASSLQGVGTQYF.

This rearrangement joins TRBV9 to TRBJ2-1; TRBD2 aligns across 8 bases. The V gene's germline CDR1 is SGDLS and CDR2 YYNGEE. This CDR3 has 15 residues. V shed 4 bases and J 1 base; nucleotides not matched to a gene: 4. The CDR3 DNA follows: TGTGCCAGCAGCCGGATAGCGGGATCCTACAATGAGCAGTTCTTC. It codes for CASSRIAGSYNEQFF. Complete variable domain (other parts from reference TRBV9 and TRBJ2-1): DSGVTQTPKHLITATGQRVTLRCSPRSGDLSVYWYQQSLDQGLQFLIQYYNGEERAKGNILERFSAQQFPDLHSELNLSSLELGDSALYFCASSRIAGSYNEQFFGPGTRLTVL.

The CDR3 here is CASSLGTSGRGYEQYF. The DNA of the CDR3 is TGTGCCAGCAGCTTAGGGACTAGCGGGAGAGGGTACGAGCAGTACTTC. V gene TRBV11-2 combines with J gene TRBJ2-7; 13 nucleotides match TRBD2. In germline, CDR1 is SGHAT, CDR2 FQNNGV. The CDR3 contains 16 residues. V shed 1 base, J shed 4 bases, and the junction held 4 bases outside the gene matches.

The chain is built from TRBV7-2 and TRBJ1-1, with 7 bases aligning to TRBD1. Germline CDR1 is SGHTA and CDR2 is FQGNSA. After removal of 4 bases from V and 4 bases from J, the junction contained 9 bases not matched to a gene. The CDR3 length is 15 residues. CDR3 DNA sequence: TGTGCCAGCAGCTCCGACAGGGCGGGCGGCACTGAAGCTTTCTTT. This codes for CASSSDRAGGTEAFF.

The gene calls are TRBV28 and TRBJ1-4; maybe TRBD1 (5 bases). The CDR3 is 14 residues long. Germline V gene lookup returns CDR1 MDHEN and CDR2 SYDVKM. V dropped 6 bases and J dropped 4 bases, with 12 bases sitting between them. Written as DNA, the CDR3 is TGTGCCAGCAGACCCGACAGACGTAATGAAAAACTGTTTTTT. Translated: CASRPDRRNEKLFF.

This clone was found a few times. V usage is TRBV4-1 and J usage is TRBJ2-7; D call uncertain. Trimming left V 4 bases short and J 1 base short, with 11 bases between. The CDR3 sequence is 14 residues long. Germline CDR1 MGHRA, CDR2 YSYEKL. This chain's CDR3 is CASSPSTESYEQYF. CDR3 coding DNA: TGCGCCAGCAGCCCTTCGACGGAATCCTACGAGCAGTACTTC.

V is TRBV10-3 and J is TRBJ1-6; 7 bases match TRBD1. CDR1 is ENHRY and CDR2 is SYGVKD in the germline V gene. This CDR3 contains 16 residues. Germline trimming cut 2 bases from V and 7 bases from J; bases unmatched to any gene: 8. Here the CDR3 DNA reads TGTGCCATCAGTGAGCCGCTAGGGGGCTCGAATTCACCCCTCCACTTT. It is translated as CAISEPLGGSNSPLHF.

The rearrangement joins TRBV6-6 to TRBJ1-5; a possible D gene is TRBD1 (6 bases). Germline V gene data show CDR1 as MNHNY and CDR2 as SVGAGI (reference sequence). The CDR3 is made up of 16 amino acids. With 8 bases removed from V and 3 bases from J, the gap between germline ends came to 20 bases. The chain's CDR3 is CASSTDRIQDNQPQHF. DNA of the CDR3: TGTGCCAGCTCCACAGACAGGATCCAAGACAATCAGCCCCAGCATTTT.